Reported below is one TCR beta chain. Its antigen remains unknown. The sample belongs to a study of synovial regulatory T cells in juvenile arthritis. For the study at large: A few patients were therapy-naive; several received methotrexate alone.

Data came from immunoSEQ multiplex PCR; TCRdb stores just in-frame clones and leaves some out. Recorded for this sample: about 9,900 clones. The iaTreg subset was defined as HLA-DR+ Treg cells. Points from the study as a whole: Blood Treg cells that were inflammation-associated showed lower TCR diversity than other blood Treg cells. Synovial Teff and blood CPL repertoires partially overlapped with iaTreg TCR repertoires, which were largely patient-private.

The CDR3 totals 14 residues. The DNA is unrecorded. Germline CDR1 is SGHRS and CDR2 is YFSETQ. This clonotype was obtained from a donor younger than 30 with juvenile idiopathic arthritis. Sequencing used Treg cells from blood. As to subset: HLA-DR+ inflammation-associated blood Treg cells. J is TRBJ2-1 and V is TRBV5-1; the D gene TCRdb calls, TRBD2, cannot be checked with no DNA. The CDR3 sequence: CASSLAEVGNEQFF.